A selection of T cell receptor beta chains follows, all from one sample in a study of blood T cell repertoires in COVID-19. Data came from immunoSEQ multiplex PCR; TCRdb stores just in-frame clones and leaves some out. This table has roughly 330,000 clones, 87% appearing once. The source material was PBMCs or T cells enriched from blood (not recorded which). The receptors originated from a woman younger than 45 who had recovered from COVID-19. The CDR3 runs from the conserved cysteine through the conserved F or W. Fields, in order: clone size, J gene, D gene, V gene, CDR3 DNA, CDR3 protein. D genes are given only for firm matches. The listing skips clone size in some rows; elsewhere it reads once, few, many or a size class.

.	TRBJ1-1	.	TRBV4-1	TGCGCCAGCAGACCGAGCTCGGGGAACACTGAAGCTTTCTTT	CASRPSSGNTEAFF
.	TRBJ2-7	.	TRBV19	TGTGCCAGTAGTATGAGGGCGGACCTTGCCTCTGCGGAGCAGTACTTC	CASSMRADLASAEQYF
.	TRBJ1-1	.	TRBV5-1	TGCGCCAGCAGCTTGACTGCAGGGAACACTGAAGCTTTCTTT	CASSLTAGNTEAFF
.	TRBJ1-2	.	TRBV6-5	TGTGCCAGCAGGGACTCCTCCCGTCTCTATGGCTACACCTTC	CASRDSSRLYGYTF
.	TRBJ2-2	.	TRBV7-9	TGTGCCAGCAGCCCACAGGGTAAGTCCGGGGCCGGGGAGCTGTTTTTT	CASSPQGKSGAGELFF
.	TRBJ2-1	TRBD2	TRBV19	TGTGCCAGTAGCTTGAGCGGGGGAACCTACAATGAGCAGTTCTTC	CASSLSGGTYNEQFF
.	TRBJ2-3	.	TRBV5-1	TGCGCCAGCAGCGTTCAGGCTAGCACAGATACGCAGTATTTT	CASSVQASTDTQYF
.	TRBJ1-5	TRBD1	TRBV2	TGTGCCAGCAGAGCACCCGGGACAGGGCCTGGTCAGCCCCAGCATTTT	CASRAPGTGPGQPQHF
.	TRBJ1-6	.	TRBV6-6	TGTGCCAGCAGTTACTCGGGCAGGGATAATTCACCCCTCCACTTT	CASSYSGRDNSPLHF
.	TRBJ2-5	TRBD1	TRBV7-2	TGTGCCAGCAGCCCGGGGACAGTCCAAGAGACCCAGTACTTC	CASSPGTVQETQYF
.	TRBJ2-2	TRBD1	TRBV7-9	TGTGCCAGCAGCGGACAGGGGGGTTCCACCGGGGAGCTGTTTTTT	CASSGQGGSTGELFF
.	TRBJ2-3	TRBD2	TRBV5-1	TGCGCCAGCAGCTTGCCTAGCGGGGCGGCAGATACGCAGTATTTT	CASSLPSGAADTQYF
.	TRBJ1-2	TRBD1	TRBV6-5	TGTGCCAGCAGCCGACAGGGGCTAATTGAAGGCTACACCTTC	CASSRQGLIEGYTF
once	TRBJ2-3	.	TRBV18	TGTGCCAGCTCACCAGCGCCTAGCACAGATACGCAGTATTTT	CASSPAPSTDTQYF
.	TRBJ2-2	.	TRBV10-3	TGTGCAATCGAGACAGACAACACCGGGGAGCTGTTTTTT	CAIETDNTGELFF
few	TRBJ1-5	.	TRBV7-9	TGTGCCAGCAGCTTAGCGCTAAGTCAGCCCCAGCATTTT	CASSLALSQPQHF
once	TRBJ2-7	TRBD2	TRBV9	TGTGCCAGCAGCGTAGGGTCTAGCGGGGGGGCCTACGAGCAGTACTTC	CASSVGSSGGAYEQYF
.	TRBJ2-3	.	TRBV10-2	TGCGCCAGCAGTGAGGGAGGAGGCACGCAGTATTTT	CASSEGGGTQYF
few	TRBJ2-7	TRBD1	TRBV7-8	TGTGCCAGCAGCTCAGGGGGTAGCAGGGGCTACGAGCAGTACTTC	CASSSGGSRGYEQYF
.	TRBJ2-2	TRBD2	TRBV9	TGTGCCAGCAGCGTAGGAGCGGGGGCGAACACCGGGGAGCTGTTTTTT	CASSVGAGANTGELFF
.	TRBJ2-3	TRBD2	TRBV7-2	TGTGCCAGCAGCTTCGGACTAGTACCAGATACGCAGTATTTT	CASSFGLVPDTQYF
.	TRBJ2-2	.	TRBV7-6	TGTGCCAGCAGCTTAGGGCAGGGGCAAACCGGGGAGCTGTTTTTT	CASSLGQGQTGELFF
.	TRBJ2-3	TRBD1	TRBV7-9	TGTGCCAGCACCATACCACAGGGGGGCACAGATACGCAGTATTTT	CASTIPQGGTDTQYF
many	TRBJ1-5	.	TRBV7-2	TGTGCCAGCAGCTTAGCAGGGGGATTAGGTCAGCCCCAGCATTTT	CASSLAGGLGQPQHF
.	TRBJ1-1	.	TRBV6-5	TGTGCCAGCAGTTACTGGCCAGGGATCGGGAACACTGAAGCTTTCTTT	CASSYWPGIGNTEAFF
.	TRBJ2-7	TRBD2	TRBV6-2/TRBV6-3	TGTGCCAGCAGTCTAGCGGCCCTTTACGAGCAGTACTTC	CASSLAALYEQYF
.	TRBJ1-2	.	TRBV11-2	TGTGCCAGCAGCCCGGGAGGTCGTCCTAACTATGGCTACACCTTC	CASSPGGRPNYGYTF
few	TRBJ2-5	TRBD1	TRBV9	TGTGCCAGCAGCGGCGACAGGGGGACTTCACAAGAGACCCAGTACTTC	CASSGDRGTSQETQYF
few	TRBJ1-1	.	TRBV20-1	TGCAGTGCTAGTGAACCGGGAGGAACTGAAGCTTTCTTT	CSASEPGGTEAFF
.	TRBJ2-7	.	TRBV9	TGTGCCAGCAGCCCCCGACACGCCCACGGGGGCGAGCAGTACTTC	CASSPRHAHGGEQYF
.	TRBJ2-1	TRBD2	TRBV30	TGTGCCTGGAGTACCTCTAGCGGGGTTCCCAATGAGCAGTTCTTC	CAWSTSSGVPNEQFF
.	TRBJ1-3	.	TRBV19	TGTGCCAGTAGATCCGTTCCTGGAAACACCATATATTTT	CASRSVPGNTIYF
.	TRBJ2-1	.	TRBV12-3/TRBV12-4	TGTGCCAGCAGTTTAGATCCGAGCAATGAGCAGTTCTTC	CASSLDPSNEQFF
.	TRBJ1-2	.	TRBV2	TGTGCCACCAAGACTCCGGGGGGCTACACCTTC	CATKTPGGYTF
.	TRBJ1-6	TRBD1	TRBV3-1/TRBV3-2	TGTGCCAGCAGCCAAGATAAGGGGGCTCATAATTCACCCCTCCACTTT	CASSQDKGAHNSPLHF
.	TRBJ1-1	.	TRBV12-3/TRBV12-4	TGTGCCAGCAGTCGCGGCGGCACTGAAGCTTTCTTT	CASSRGGTEAFF
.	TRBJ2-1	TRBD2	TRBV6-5	TGTGCCAGCAGCCGCCCCGGACTAGCGGGGGCACAGTTCTTC	CASSRPGLAGAQFF
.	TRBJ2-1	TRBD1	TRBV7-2	TGTGCCAGCAGCTTAGTGGGCAGGGGGACCTACAATGAGCAGTTCTTC	CASSLVGRGTYNEQFF
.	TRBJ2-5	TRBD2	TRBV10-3	TGTGCCATCGGAGAAGCTAGCGGGACGGGGGAGACCCAGTACTTC	CAIGEASGTGETQYF
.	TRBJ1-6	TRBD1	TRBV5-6	TGTGCCAGCAGCTCGGTTCGGACAGGCGATTATAATTCACCCCTCCACTTT	CASSSVRTGDYNSPLHF
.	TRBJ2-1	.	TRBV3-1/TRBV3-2	TGTGCCAGCAGCCAAACCCCCCCGGGGGAGCAGTTCTTC	CASSQTPPGEQFF
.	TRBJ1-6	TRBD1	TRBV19	TGTGCCAGTAGTCAGGGGGCGGATTCACCCCTCCACTTT	CASSQGADSPLHF
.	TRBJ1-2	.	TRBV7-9	TGTGCCAGCAGCTCCGAACGGGGGTATGGCTACACCTTC	CASSSERGYGYTF
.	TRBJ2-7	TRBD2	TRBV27	TGTGCCAGCAGTTTCTCCTCGGGTAGCGGGGGATGGTCCTACGAGCAGTACTTC	CASSFSSGSGGWSYEQYF
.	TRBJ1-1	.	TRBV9	TGTGCCAGCAGCCCCCGAGAGCGGGGTAGACCTGAAGCTTTCTTT	CASSPRERGRPEAFF
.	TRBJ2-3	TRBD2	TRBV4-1	TGCGCCAGCAGCCCGACTAGCGGGGACCCAGATACGCAGTATTTT	CASSPTSGDPDTQYF
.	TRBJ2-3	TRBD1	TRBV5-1	TGCGCCAGCAGCTCCGGGACAGGACTACGAGGGGATACGCAGTATTTT	CASSSGTGLRGDTQYF
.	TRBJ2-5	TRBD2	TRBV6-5	TGTGCCAGCACAGCGGGGGGCTCAGTCGGCGAGACCCAGTACTTC	CASTAGGSVGETQYF
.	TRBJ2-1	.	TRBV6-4	TGTGCCAGCAGTGACTCCGCGGTCAGCTCCTACAATGAGCAGTTCTTC	CASSDSAVSSYNEQFF
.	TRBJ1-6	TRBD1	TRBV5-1	TGCGCCAGCAGCTTGGGACAGGGGAATTCACCCCTCCACTTT	CASSLGQGNSPLHF
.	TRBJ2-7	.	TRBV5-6	TGTGCCAGCAGCCAAAAGGGGGATCTCTCCTACGAGCAGTACTTC	CASSQKGDLSYEQYF
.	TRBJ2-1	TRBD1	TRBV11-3	TGTGCCAGCAGCTTAGATGGGTCAGGGGGCTACAATGAGCAGTTCTTC	CASSLDGSGGYNEQFF
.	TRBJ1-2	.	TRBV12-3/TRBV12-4	TGTGCCAGCAGTTTGACAGTTGATTATGGCTACACCTTC	CASSLTVDYGYTF
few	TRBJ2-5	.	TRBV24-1	TGTGCCACCAGTGATTCCAGAGGGGAGGTGGAGACCCAGTACTTC	CATSDSRGEVETQYF
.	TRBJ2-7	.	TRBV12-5	TGTGCTAGTGGTTTGAAGAGCTACGAGCAGTACTTC	CASGLKSYEQYF
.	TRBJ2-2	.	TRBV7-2	TGTGCCAGCAGCGTGGTTCTCGGTAACACCGGGGAGCTGTTTTTT	CASSVVLGNTGELFF
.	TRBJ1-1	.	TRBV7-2	TGTGCCAGCAGCTTAATTTCGGGTAACACTGAAGCTTTCTTT	CASSLISGNTEAFF